This TCR beta chain was retrieved from a study of regulatory T cells in long-lasting Graves disease. The table lists this clonotype with a few counts. Its antigen is unknown. The time point was: newly diagnosed GD, antithyroid drugs for less than 3 months. With RNA extracted from PBMCs as input, the TCR library was made. Assembly of TCR beta libraries relied on iRepertoire HTBI primers together with Arm-PCR of CDR3 regions. TCRdb reanalysed the multiplex PCR reads using MiXCR and keeps one entry per CDR3 protein. The table records 400,000 to 550,000 distinct CDR3 sequences, roughly 15% of them present only once. Study observations and caveats: Fewer public clonotypes were shared by new patients (over 950) than by persistent patients (around 2,900). Rather than thyroid tissue, only peripheral blood underwent study.

The sample was also reused in another study, on T cells in Graves' hyperthyroidism and ophthalmopathy.

The sequenced sample was peripheral blood mononuclear cells (PBMCs), obtained at new diagnosis, from a patient treated with antithyroid drugs. This TCR was sampled from a woman younger than 35 with Graves disease.

CDR3 sequence reads: CASSRTGAETQYF. CDR3 nucleotides: TGTGCCAGCAGTCGGACAGGGGCAGAGACCCAGTACTTC. This chain links TRBV28 with TRBJ2-5, with 9 bases aligning to TRBD1. The CDR3 loop spans 13 amino acids. Germline trimming cut 5 bases from V and 4 bases from J; bases unmatched to any gene: 2. Germline assignment: CDR1 MDHEN and CDR2 SYDVKM.